A single sample is the source of the 2 T cell receptor beta chains below, sequenced in a study of shared clonotypes between healthy human individuals. Repertoires were generated with immunoSEQ multiplex PCR, while TCRdb's copy carries only in-frame clones and drops some. The sample yields about 1.1 million clones, 78% seen once. Sequencing was done on a sample of memory CD4+ T cells from PBMCs. As to subset: CD45RA-negative fraction. Receptor source: a man between 18 and 35 years old in good health. Some clones in this sample may be carry-over from other donors' samples.

The gene calls are TRBV19 and TRBJ1-1; the match to TRBD1 covers 7 bases. This CDR3 region has 14 residues. V lost 4 bases and J lost 10; bases outside the gene matches: 12. From germline, CDR1 is LNHDA and CDR2 SQIVND (reference sequence). CDR3 in DNA: TGTGCCAGTAGTAGGCCCGACAGGGTTGATGCAGCTTTCTTT. It translates to CASSRPDRVDAAFF.

The CDR3 DNA follows: TGCGCCAGCAGTGAATATCGACTATCCTCAAATCTGCACAGGGTCTACGAGCAGTACTTC. It yields the protein CASSEYRLSSNLHRVYEQYF. The genes are TRBV10-1 and TRBJ2-7, with D possibly being TRBD1 (6 bases). The CDR3 sequence is 20 residues long. CDR1 and CDR2 from the germline V gene are WNHNN and SYGVQD (reference sequence). The V end lost 3 bases, the J end lost 3 bases, and 30 bases lay between the germline ends.